Listed below are T cell receptor beta chains from one sample, sequenced in a study of T cells after yellow fever vaccination. Via MiXCR, TCRdb re-called the 5' RACE reads, giving one row per CDR3 protein. The table has about 260,000 distinct CDR3 sequences, approximately 5.2% seen once. The starting material was CD4+ T cells sorted from PBMCs, obtained on the day of the yellow fever booster vaccination. These receptors all stem from a man aged 18 to 35 who received the YFV17D yellow fever vaccine. Each CDR3 is given with its conserved first and last residue. Each record gives: V gene, J gene, D gene, clone size, CDR3 DNA, CDR3 protein. A D gene is named only where the DNA matches it firmly. Only some rows state a clone size, as once, few, many or a class for expanded clones.

v_call: TRBV6-5; j_call: TRBJ1-1; d_call: .; clone_size: few; cdr3_nt: TGTGCCAGCAGTTACTCACCGGGGACGGGGACTGAAGCTTTCTTT; cdr3_aa: CASSYSPGTGTEAFF
v_call: TRBV5-1; j_call: TRBJ1-1; d_call: .; clone_size: few; cdr3_nt: TGCGCCAGCAGCTTGGGAACGCTCTCTTCGTGGGGGGGCACTGAAGCTTTCTTT; cdr3_aa: CASSLGTLSSWGGTEAFF
v_call: TRBV6-2/TRBV6-3; j_call: TRBJ2-7; d_call: .; clone_size: .; cdr3_nt: TGTGCCAGCAGTTTTCTCGACAGGCCGTCCTACGAGCAGTACTTC; cdr3_aa: CASSFLDRPSYEQYF
v_call: TRBV12-3/TRBV12-4; j_call: TRBJ2-7; d_call: .; clone_size: few; cdr3_nt: TGTGCCAGCAGCGACAGAGTTCTGGCCTACGAGCAGTACTTC; cdr3_aa: CASSDRVLAYEQYF
v_call: TRBV5-1; j_call: TRBJ2-7; d_call: .; clone_size: few; cdr3_nt: TGCGCCAGCAGCCTACAGAGCGAGCAGTACTTC; cdr3_aa: CASSLQSEQYF
v_call: TRBV5-1; j_call: TRBJ2-1; d_call: TRBD2; clone_size: .; cdr3_nt: TGCGCCAGCAGCTTGGGGGTAGCGGGGAACAATGAGCAGTTCTTC; cdr3_aa: CASSLGVAGNNEQFF
v_call: TRBV11-2; j_call: TRBJ2-7; d_call: .; clone_size: many; cdr3_nt: TGTGCCAGCAGTCCAAACGTTCAGAGCTACGAGCAGTACTTC; cdr3_aa: CASSPNVQSYEQYF
v_call: TRBV12-3/TRBV12-4; j_call: TRBJ2-2; d_call: .; clone_size: few; cdr3_nt: TGTGCCAGCAGTCGGATGGAGGGGGAGCTGTTTTTT; cdr3_aa: CASSRMEGELFF
v_call: TRBV5-1; j_call: TRBJ1-2; d_call: .; clone_size: many; cdr3_nt: TGCGCCAGCAGCTCGGGGCAGGGAACCTATGGCTACACCTTC; cdr3_aa: CASSSGQGTYGYTF
v_call: TRBV20-1; j_call: TRBJ2-1; d_call: TRBD2; clone_size: .; cdr3_nt: TGCAGTGCTAGGATAGCGGGGGGTTGGGATGAGCAGTTCTTC; cdr3_aa: CSARIAGGWDEQFF
v_call: TRBV29-1; j_call: TRBJ1-1; d_call: .; clone_size: many; cdr3_nt: TGCAGCGTTGCCCAGAGGAACACTGAAGCTTTCTTT; cdr3_aa: CSVAQRNTEAFF
v_call: TRBV2; j_call: TRBJ1-6; d_call: .; clone_size: .; cdr3_nt: TGTGCCAGCAGTGATCAGGGGCCGGATTCACCCCTCCACTTT; cdr3_aa: CASSDQGPDSPLHF
v_call: TRBV15; j_call: TRBJ1-4; d_call: .; clone_size: .; cdr3_nt: TGTGCCACCAGCAGAACCGGGGAGAGGACTAATGAAAAACTGTTTTTT; cdr3_aa: CATSRTGERTNEKLFF
v_call: TRBV14; j_call: TRBJ1-4; d_call: .; clone_size: few; cdr3_nt: TGTGCCAGCAGCCCGTATGGCGGGTTAGCTGAAAAACTGTTTTTT; cdr3_aa: CASSPYGGLAEKLFF
v_call: TRBV10-3; j_call: TRBJ2-2; d_call: TRBD1; clone_size: many; cdr3_nt: TGTGCCATCAGGCCAGGGACAGACACCGGGGAGCTGTTTTTT; cdr3_aa: CAIRPGTDTGELFF